This record concerns one T cell receptor (beta chain) sequence. Its antigen is as yet unknown. CDR3 length equals 14 residues. In germline, CDR1 is SGHTA, CDR2 FQGNSA. Trimming removed 5 bases at V and 2 bases at J, with 10 bases between. Some clones are missing from TCRdb's copy, which holds only in-frame ones; the method was immunoSEQ multiplex PCR. The table records over 150,000 clones, approximately 90% of them present only once. This record comes from a study of T cell responses to AZD1222 COVID-19 vaccine. Study-wide results and limits: Donors were largely white British and mainly female; clonal diversity was possibly underestimated.

The clonotype originates from an adult in good health. This specimen consisted of peripheral blood, obtained on day 0 of AZD1222 vaccination. The chain joins TRBV7-2 to TRBJ1-5; D is possibly TRBD1 (5 bases). The CDR3 nucleotides read TGTGCCAGCAGCGCAACGGGGGGCAATCAGCCCCAGCATTTT. Translated: CASSATGGNQPQHF. The whole variable domain, remainder taken from reference TRBV7-2 and TRBJ1-5, is GAGVSQSPSNKVTEKGKDVELRCDPISGHTALYWYRQSLGQGLEFLIYFQGNSAPDKSGLPSDRFSAERTGGSVSTLTIQRTQQEDSAVYLCASSATGGNQPQHFGDGTRLSIL.